This T cell receptor beta chain was retrieved from a study of blood T cell repertoires in COVID-19. About the study: Specimens from acute and convalescent COVID-19 originated in the United States, Italy and Spain. The cDNA or gDNA used as material had been derived from T cells, B-cell-depleted T cells, or PBMCs.

Under the authors' procedure: Amplified reference gene primers provided the basis for estimating nucleated cell counts. Assay: immunoSEQ multiplex PCR; the TCRdb copy retains only in-frame clones and omits some. The D gene and trimming were derived from the DNA, and the V and J assignments and clone size from that table. The sample has around 100,000 clones, roughly 79% seen once. J was trimmed by 5 bases and V by 3 bases; bases with no gene match: 8. In germline, CDR1 is KGHSH, CDR2 LQKENI. This CDR3 has 16 residues. The source material was peripheral blood. The receptor comes from a man between 70 and 80 years old with active or convalescent COVID-19. The chain recombines TRBV18 with TRBJ2-1, with 9 bases identical to TRBD1. DNA of the CDR3: TGTGCCAGCTCACCCCGCCCGGGACAGGGAGACAATGAGCAGTTCTTC. Amino acid sequence: CASSPRPGQGDNEQFF.